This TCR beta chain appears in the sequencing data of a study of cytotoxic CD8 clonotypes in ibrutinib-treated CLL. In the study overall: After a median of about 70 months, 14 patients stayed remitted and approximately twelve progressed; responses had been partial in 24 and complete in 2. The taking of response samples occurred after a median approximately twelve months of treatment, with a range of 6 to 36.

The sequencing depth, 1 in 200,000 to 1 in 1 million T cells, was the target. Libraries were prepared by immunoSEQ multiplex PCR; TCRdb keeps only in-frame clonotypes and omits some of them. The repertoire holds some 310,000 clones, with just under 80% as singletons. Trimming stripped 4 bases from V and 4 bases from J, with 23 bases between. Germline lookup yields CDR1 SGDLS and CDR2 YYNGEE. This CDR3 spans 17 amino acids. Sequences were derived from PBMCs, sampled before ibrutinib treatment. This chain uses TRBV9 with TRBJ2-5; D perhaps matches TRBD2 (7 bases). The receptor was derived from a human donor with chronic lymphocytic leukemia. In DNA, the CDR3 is TGTGCCAGCAGCAAAACGCGAAGGGGGGGATCGCGAGAGACCCAGTACTTC. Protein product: CASSKTRRGGSRETQYF.